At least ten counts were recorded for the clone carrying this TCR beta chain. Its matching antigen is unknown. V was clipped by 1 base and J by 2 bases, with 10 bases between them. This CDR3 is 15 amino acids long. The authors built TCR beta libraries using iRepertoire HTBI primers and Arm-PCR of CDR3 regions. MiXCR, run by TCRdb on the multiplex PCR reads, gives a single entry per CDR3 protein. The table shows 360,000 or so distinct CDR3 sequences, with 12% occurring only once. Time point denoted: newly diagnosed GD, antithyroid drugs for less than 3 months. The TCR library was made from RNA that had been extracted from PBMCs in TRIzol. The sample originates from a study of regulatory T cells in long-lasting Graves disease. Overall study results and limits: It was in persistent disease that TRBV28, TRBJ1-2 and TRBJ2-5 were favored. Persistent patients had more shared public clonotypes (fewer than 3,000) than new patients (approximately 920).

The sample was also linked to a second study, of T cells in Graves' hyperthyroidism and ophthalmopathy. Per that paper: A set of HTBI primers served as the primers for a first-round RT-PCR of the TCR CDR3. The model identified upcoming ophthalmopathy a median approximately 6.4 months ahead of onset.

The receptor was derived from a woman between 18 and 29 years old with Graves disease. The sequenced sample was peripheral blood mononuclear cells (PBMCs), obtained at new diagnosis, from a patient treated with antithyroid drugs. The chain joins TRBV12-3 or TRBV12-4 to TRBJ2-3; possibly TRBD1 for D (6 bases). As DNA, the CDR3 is TGTGCCAGCAGTTTAGGGGACACTTACACAGATACGCAGTATTTT. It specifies CASSLGDTYTDTQYF.